Following are 24 T cell receptor beta chains from one sample sequenced in a study of blood T cell repertoires in COVID-19. TCRdb's copy holds only in-frame clones and misses some; the assay was immunoSEQ multiplex PCR. The data contain around 240,000 clones, roughly 88% of them singletons. The sample taken for sequencing was PBMCs or T cells enriched from blood (not recorded which). The receptors derive from a woman aged 50 to 65 who had recovered from COVID-19.

This rearrangement joins TRBV28 to TRBJ1-1; D perhaps matches TRBD1 (6 bases). This CDR3 contains 14 residues. V lost 5 bases and J 6 bases, leaving 16 bases between the germline ends. Germline loops: CDR1 MDHEN, CDR2 SYDVKM. The DNA of the CDR3 is TGTGCCAGCAGTCCAGGGGACCGTTGGGCTGAAGCTTTCTTT. This codes for CASSPGDRWAEAFF.

This chain links TRBV28 with TRBJ1-1; 8 bases align to TRBD1. The CDR3 covers 13 residues. The V gene's germline CDR1 is MDHEN and CDR2 SYDVKM. Germline trimming cut 6 bases from V and 4 bases from J; bases unmatched to any gene: 4. The CDR3 reads CASSETGGTEAFF. CDR3 in DNA: TGTGCCAGCAGCGAAACAGGGGGCACTGAAGCTTTCTTT. Supplemented by reference TRBV28 and TRBJ1-1, the full variable domain reads DVKVTQSSRYLVKRTGEKVFLECVQDMDHENMFWYRQDPGLGLRLIYFSYDVKMKEKGDIPEGYSVSREKKERFSLILESASTNQTSMYLCASSETGGTEAFFGQGTRLTVV.

For the CDR3, the DNA is TGTGCCAGCAGTTTAAACAGGGCCCTAACTGAAGCTTTCTTT. Protein: CASSLNRALTEAFF. The chain links TRBV27 to TRBJ1-1; a weak D match, TRBD1 (6 bases). The CDR3 covers 14 residues. The V end was cut by 2 bases, the J end by 5 bases, with 12 bases between. Germline lookup yields CDR1 MNHEY and CDR2 SMNVEV (reference sequence).

This clone was found once. This chain connects TRBV30 to TRBJ1-2, with 7 bases lining up with TRBD1. Germline trimming cut 3 bases from V and 3 bases from J; bases unmatched to any gene: 1. Germline V gene lookup returns CDR1 GTSNPN and CDR2 SVGIG (reference sequence). This CDR3 is 12 amino acids long. The CDR3 reads CAWRGTDYGYTF. The CDR3 DNA follows: TGTGCCTGGAGAGGGACAGACTATGGCTACACCTTC.

The chain joins TRBV19 to TRBJ1-4; 7 bases are a match to TRBD1. CDR1 is LNHDA, CDR2 SQIVND, per germline (reference sequence). J gave up 4 bases and V 7 bases, and 3 bases lay outside the gene matches. The CDR3 sequence is 13 residues long. The CDR3 sequence is CASTSGGNEKLFF. DNA for the CDR3: TGTGCCAGTACCTCAGGGGGTAATGAAAAACTGTTTTTT.

V and J are TRBV24-1 and TRBJ2-3, with TRBD2 matching over 12 bases. The CDR3 is made up of 16 amino acids. The V gene end was trimmed by 4 bases and the J gene end by 4 bases; junction bases not matched to a gene: 5. Per the germline V gene, CDR1 is KGHDR and CDR2 is SFDVKD. CDR3 protein: CATSERTSGIADTQYF. CDR3 DNA: TGTGCCACCAGTGAGCGGACTAGCGGGATAGCAGATACGCAGTATTTT.

This clone showed up just a few times. The chain carries TRBV6-1 and TRBJ2-3, with 14 bases lining up with TRBD2. CDR3 length: 15 residues. Germline V gene data show CDR1 as MNHNS and CDR2 as SASEGT. Unmatched junction bases numbered 0, after V lost 1 base and J lost 6 bases. CDR3 sequence: CASSEGLAGGDTQYF. The CDR3 DNA reads as TGTGCCAGCAGTGAAGGACTAGCGGGGGGGGATACGCAGTATTTT.

This clone was seen a few times. The chain links TRBV4-2 to TRBJ1-2; D not certain. The V end lost 1 base, the J end lost 3 bases, and 9 bases lay between the germline ends. CDR1 is LGHNA and CDR2 is YNFKEQ in the germline V gene. The CDR3 runs 14 residues. The CDR3, as DNA: TGTGCCAGCAGCCAAGCTGACGGAGACTATGGCTACACCTTC. It translates to CASSQADGDYGYTF.

Remarks on this clone: Other DNA sequences from this sample encode an identical CDR3 as well. This sequence joins TRBV7-3 and TRBJ2-3; no clear D. Germline assignment: CDR1 SGHTA and CDR2 FQGTGA. Trimming pared 2 bases from V and 4 bases from J, leaving 7 bases between. This CDR3 has 13 residues. For the CDR3, the DNA is TGTGCCAGCAGCTTAGACAAGCCAGATACGCAGTATTTT. Protein: CASSLDKPDTQYF.

The rearrangement uses TRBV18 and TRBJ1-1; 7 bases line up with TRBD1. This CDR3 comprises 15 residues. The ends lost 5 bases at V and 2 bases at J; junction bases unmatched: 8. Germline V CDR1 and CDR2: KGHSH, LQKENI. The DNA for the CDR3 is TGTGCCAGCTCATTATCGACAGGGTCAAACACTGAAGCTTTCTTT. Its translation: CASSLSTGSNTEAFF.

The V call is TRBV9, the J call TRBJ1-2; possibly TRBD1 for D (6 bases). Germline V gene sequence: CDR1 SGDLS, CDR2 YYNGEE. The CDR3 is made up of 13 amino acids. V lost 4 bases to trimming and J lost 8 bases, with 15 bases between them. The DNA of the CDR3 is TGTGCCAGCAGCCCGATTAGACAGGCGGGCTACACCTTC. Translated, it gives CASSPIRQAGYTF.

The chain uses TRBV6-2 or TRBV6-3 and TRBJ2-3, with D possibly being TRBD2 (7 bases). Trimming took 4 bases from V and 7 from J, leaving 15 bases between them. Germline CDR1 is MNHEY and CDR2 is SVGEGT. This CDR3 has 14 residues. The CDR3 reads CASSLRGGVNTQYF. The CDR3 DNA sequence: TGTGCCAGCAGTTTAAGGGGGGGAGTGAATACGCAGTATTTT.

The V gene is TRBV7-2, the J gene TRBJ1-3; tentative D call: TRBD1 (6 bases). The CDR3 consists of 14 residues. Germline loops: CDR1 SGHTA, CDR2 FQGNSA. V was pared by 8 bases and J by 3 bases, with 14 bases between. CDR3 sequence: CASREGRGGNTIYF. The CDR3 DNA sequence: TGTGCCAGCCGCGAGGGCAGGGGTGGAAACACCATATATTTT.

This clone has just a few counts. The rearrangement joins TRBV9 to TRBJ2-1, with TRBD2 matching 8 bases. There are 16 residues in the CDR3. Germline values: CDR1 SGDLS, CDR2 YYNGEE. V gave up 0 bases and J gave up 7 bases; unmatched junction bases: 9. CDR3 coding DNA: TGTGCCAGCAGCGTAGTCGCGGGGGGCGGTCGTAATGAGCAGTTCTTC. It encodes CASSVVAGGGRNEQFF.

J is TRBJ1-2 and V is TRBV6-1; D is undetermined. The length of the CDR3 is 16 residues. Trimming stripped 2 bases from V and 4 bases from J, with 17 bases between. The germline V gene encodes CDR1 MNHNS and CDR2 SASEGT. The CDR3 DNA is TGTGCCAGCAGTGAATGGAGACGAGGAAACGCCTATGGCTACACCTTC. This sequence encodes CASSEWRRGNAYGYTF.

This chain connects TRBV28 to TRBJ1-4; possible D gene TRBD1, 5 bases. The CDR3 sequence is 13 residues long. Trimming removed 3 bases from V and 4 bases from J, with 6 bases in between. Germline CDR1 and CDR2: MDHEN and SYDVKM. The CDR3 loop reads CASSFGGNEKLFF. In nucleotides, the CDR3 is TGTGCCAGCAGTTTCGGGGGTAATGAAAAACTGTTTTTT.

This sequence joins TRBV10-3 and TRBJ1-2, with 9 nucleotides matching TRBD1. Germline CDR1 and CDR2: ENHRY and SYGVKD. V was pared by 6 bases and J by 6 bases, with 5 bases of the junction left unmatched. This CDR3 has 13 residues. In DNA form, the CDR3 reads TGTGCCATCAGCCGACAGGGGGTCCATGGCTACACCTTC. Its translation is CAISRQGVHGYTF.

The genes are TRBV18 and TRBJ1-4; 7 positions match TRBD1. The CDR3 covers 16 residues. From germline, CDR1 is KGHSH and CDR2 LQKENI. Germline trimming cut 1 base from V and 1 base from J; bases unmatched to any gene: 3. The CDR3 protein is CASSPQGAGTNEKLFF. DNA for the CDR3: TGTGCCAGCTCACCACAGGGGGCTGGAACTAATGAAAAACTGTTTTTT.

This chain connects TRBV12-3 or TRBV12-4 to TRBJ1-1, with D maybe TRBD1 (5 bases). The ends were cut back, 3 bases at V and 12 bases at J, with 11 bases in the middle. The CDR3 runs 11 residues. The CDR3 DNA reads as TGTGCCAGCAGTTTTGTGGGGGGAACTTTCTTT. It specifies CASSFVGGTFF.

V and J are TRBV4-3 and TRBJ2-3; no definite D call. The V gene lost 0 bases and the J gene lost 3 bases, with 7 bases spanning the gap. CDR3 length: 14 amino acids. Per the germline V gene, CDR1 is LGHNA and CDR2 is YSLEER. DNA of the CDR3: TGCGCCAGCAGCCAAGATCTGAGGACAGATACGCAGTATTTT. Residues: CASSQDLRTDTQYF.

The V gene is TRBV7-3, the J gene TRBJ2-3; maybe TRBD2 (5 bases). The V end was cut by 5 bases, the J end by 1 base, with 16 bases between. CDR3 length: 16 residues. Germline V gene lookup returns CDR1 SGHTA and CDR2 FQGTGA. This CDR3 reads CASSHRPEGRTDTQYF. As DNA, the CDR3 is TGTGCCAGCAGCCACCGGCCCGAGGGCCGCACAGATACGCAGTATTTT.

V usage is TRBV30 and J usage is TRBJ2-3, with 10 bases aligning to TRBD2. V shed 0 bases and J 1 base; nucleotides not matched to a gene: 7. This CDR3 spans 17 amino acids. The germline V gene has CDR1 GTSNPN and CDR2 SVGIG (reference sequence). The CDR3: CAWSVGSLAGGTDTQYF. DNA for the CDR3: TGTGCCTGGAGTGTAGGTTCTCTAGCGGGAGGCACAGATACGCAGTATTTT.

This chain connects TRBV4-1 to TRBJ2-7; maybe TRBD1 (7 bases). The germline gives CDR1 MGHRA, CDR2 YSYEKL. The CDR3 runs 13 residues. V lost 8 bases to trimming and J lost 2 bases, with 13 bases between them. CDR3 nucleotides: TGCGCCAGCCGGGGGCAGGGGGCCTACGAGCAGTACTTC. Translated: CASRGQGAYEQYF.

CDR3 sequence: CASSGGWGAGVRDTQYF. The DNA for the CDR3 is TGTGCCAGCAGCGGAGGGTGGGGAGCGGGAGTGCGAGATACGCAGTATTTT. The rearrangement links TRBV27 to TRBJ2-3; 8 bases map to TRBD2. The trim removed 6 bases at V and 5 bases at J, leaving 16 bases unmatched. This CDR3 has 17 amino acids. Germline V gene sequence: CDR1 MNHEY, CDR2 SMNVEV (reference sequence).